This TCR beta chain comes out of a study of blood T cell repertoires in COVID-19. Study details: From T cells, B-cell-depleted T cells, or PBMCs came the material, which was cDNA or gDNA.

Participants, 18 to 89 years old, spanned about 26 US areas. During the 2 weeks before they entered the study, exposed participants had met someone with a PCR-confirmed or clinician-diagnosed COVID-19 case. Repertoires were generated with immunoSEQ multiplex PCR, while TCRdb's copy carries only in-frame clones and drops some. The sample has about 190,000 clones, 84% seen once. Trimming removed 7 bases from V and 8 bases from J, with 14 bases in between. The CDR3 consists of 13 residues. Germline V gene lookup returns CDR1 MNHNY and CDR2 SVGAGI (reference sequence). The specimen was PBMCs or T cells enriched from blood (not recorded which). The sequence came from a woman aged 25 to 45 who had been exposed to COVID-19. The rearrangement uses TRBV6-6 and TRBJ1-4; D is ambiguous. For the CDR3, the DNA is TGTGCCAGCACTCCCCTAGGAGCGGAAAAACTGTTTTTT. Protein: CASTPLGAEKLFF.